The sequence of this TCR beta chain was determined in a study of shared clonotypes between healthy human individuals. Turning to the study itself: Donor ages ranged 18 to 49 years: a couple of women, a few men.

The CDR3 runs 15 residues. After removal of 0 bases from V and 3 bases from J, the junction contained 2 bases not matched to a gene. Germline loops: CDR1 MGHDK, CDR2 SYGVNS. Measured with immunoSEQ multiplex PCR; TCRdb has only the in-frame clones, and not every one. Here the sample spans fewer than 2.5 million clones, 80% to 95% being singletons. This TCR derives from a man aged 18 to 29 in good health. Some clones in this sample may be carry-over from other donors' samples. V and J are TRBV25-1 and TRBJ1-2, with 9 nucleotides matching TRBD1. Sequences were obtained from naive CD4+ T cells from PBMCs. Subset in this sample: CD45RA+ positively selected. This chain's CDR3 is CASSEYTGGYYGYTF. DNA of the CDR3: TGTGCCAGCAGTGAATATACAGGGGGCTACTATGGCTACACCTTC.